The 26 T cell receptor beta chains listed next were all sequenced from one sample in a study of T cells in tuberculosis. Produced via immunoSEQ multiplex PCR; TCRdb's table is partial and in-frame only. Of roughly 34,000 clones in the sample, approximately 96% were seen once. Sequencing used PBMCs. These receptors were obtained from a donor under 30 with latent tuberculosis or without tuberculosis infection.

This clone appeared a single time. The chain couples TRBV4-1 to TRBJ1-5, with 9 bases aligning to TRBD1. The V segment lost 1 base and the J segment 0 bases; nucleotides outside the gene matches: 7. The germline V gene has CDR1 MGHRA and CDR2 YSYEKL. This CDR3 is 18 amino acids long. The DNA for the CDR3 is TGCGCCAGCAGCCAAGTATGGGGACAGGGACGTAGCAATCAGCCCCAGCATTTT. This gives the protein CASSQVWGQGRSNQPQHF.

The chain employs TRBV14 and TRBJ1-2; D gene ambiguous. The CDR3 runs to 17 residues. The germline V gene has CDR1 SGHDN and CDR2 FVKESK. Trimming removed 0 bases from V and 7 bases from J, with 21 bases in between. CDR3 region: CASSQDSLRRKLSGYTF. The CDR3, as DNA: TGTGCCAGCAGCCAAGATTCACTCCGCCGCAAACTATCTGGCTACACCTTC.

The rearrangement joins TRBV6-1 to TRBJ1-1; no clear D. This CDR3 contains 10 residues. V lost 6 bases and J 6 bases, leaving 5 bases between the germline ends. Germline V lookup: CDR1 MNHNS, CDR2 SASEGT. DNA of the CDR3: TGTGCCAGCAGCCTCTCTGAAGCTTTCTTT. Translating it yields CASSLSEAFF.

CDR3 coding DNA: TGTGCCAGCAGCTCAACTAGCGGGAGGGCCTCTGAGACCCAGTACTTC. It encodes CASSSTSGRASETQYF. The rearrangement uses TRBV7-7 and TRBJ2-5; TRBD2 agrees at 13 bases. The CDR3 runs to 16 residues. Trimming removed 4 bases from V and 5 bases from J; junction bases left unmatched: 7. Germline CDR1 reads SSHAT; CDR2 reads FNYEAQ (reference sequence).

A single count supports this clone. The chain recombines TRBV5-4 with TRBJ1-2; D is possibly TRBD1 (6 bases). The CDR3 is 14 amino acids. V was pared by 8 bases and J by 5 bases, with 19 bases between. Looked up from germline, CDR1 is SGHNT and CDR2 is YYREEE (reference sequence). The CDR3 is CASSPGHLDYGYTF. CDR3 bases: TGTGCCAGTAGCCCGGGACACCTAGATTATGGCTACACCTTC. Supplemented by reference TRBV5-4 and TRBJ1-2, the full variable domain reads ETGVTQSPTHLIKTRGQQVTLRCSSQSGHNTVSWYQQALGQGPQFIFQYYREEENGRGNFPPRFSGLQFPNYSSELNVNALELDDSALYLCASSPGHLDYGYTFGSGTRLTVV.

The chain carries TRBV5-1 and TRBJ2-7, with 11 nucleotides matching TRBD1. CDR3 length: 16 amino acids. V shed 4 bases and J 4 bases; nucleotides not matched to a gene: 10. Germline V gene lookup returns CDR1 SGHRS and CDR2 YFSETQ. In DNA, the CDR3 is TGCGCCAGCAGCCCCCTCGGGACAGGGGGTAGATACGAGCAGTACTTC. It encodes CASSPLGTGGRYEQYF.

The CDR3, as DNA: TGTGCCAGCAGAACGACAGGGTACTATGGCTACACCTTC. Amino acid sequence: CASRTTGYYGYTF. This rearrangement joins TRBV27 to TRBJ1-2; 7 nucleotides line up with TRBD1. V dropped 6 bases and J dropped 3; count of bases not matched to a gene: 4. Germline CDR1 and CDR2: MNHEY and SMNVEV (reference sequence). The CDR3 runs to 13 residues.

The chain is built from TRBV9 and TRBJ2-2; possibly TRBD1 for D (5 bases). V shed 4 bases and J shed 0 bases, with 10 bases lying between them. The germline V gene encodes CDR1 SGDLS and CDR2 YYNGEE. This CDR3 has 15 amino acids. The CDR3 bases are TGTGCCAGCAGCCCCGGACACACGAACACCGGGGAGCTGTTTTTT. It specifies CASSPGHTNTGELFF.

This chain connects TRBV28 to TRBJ2-5; 8 bases line up with TRBD2. CDR1 and CDR2 from the germline V gene are MDHEN and SYDVKM. The CDR3 contains 20 residues. The J segment lost 5 bases and the V segment lost 4 bases, leaving 24 bases of the junction unmatched. The CDR3 DNA reads as TGTGCCAGCAGTTATCCGAATCGACTAGTCTCAGCGGGAGCTCTGGAGACCCAGTACTTC. Residues: CASSYPNRLVSAGALETQYF.

This clone has just a few counts. The chain joins TRBV7-8 to TRBJ2-2; possibly TRBD2 for D (6 bases). Trimming left V 5 bases short and J 3 bases short, with 13 bases between. The CDR3 is 15 residues long. Germline V gene data show CDR1 as SGHVS and CDR2 as FQNEAQ. This CDR3 reads CASSLRGSDTGELFF. CDR3 nucleotides: TGTGCCAGCAGCCTACGGGGGTCTGACACCGGGGAGCTGTTTTTT.

The chain links TRBV4-2 to TRBJ2-3; tentatively, D is TRBD2 (6 bases). The CDR3 sequence is 17 residues long. V was clipped by 1 base and J by 4 bases, with 18 bases between them. CDR1 and CDR2 from the germline V gene are LGHNA and YNFKEQ. This chain's CDR3 is CASSQAGLGGSSDTQYF. CDR3 bases: TGTGCCAGCAGCCAAGCAGGGTTGGGGGGTTCTTCAGATACGCAGTATTTT.

The chain links TRBV5-5 to TRBJ1-1, with TRBD1 as a possible D gene (6 bases). The CDR3 covers 13 residues. Germline V gene sequence: CDR1 SGHKS, CDR2 YYEKEE (reference sequence). Trimming took off 9 bases at V and 1 base at J, with 13 bases between the two ends. This chain's CDR3 is CATGGGTNTEAFF. In DNA, the CDR3 is TGTGCCACTGGGGGGGGCACGAACACTGAAGCTTTCTTT.

The chain links TRBV5-1 to TRBJ2-1; maybe TRBD2 (5 bases). V gave up 0 bases and J gave up 1 base, with 5 bases separating them. CDR1 and CDR2 (germline): SGHRS, YFSETQ. CDR3 length equals 14 residues. CDR3 sequence (DNA): TGCGCCAGCAGCTTGGGAGGGTCCTACAATGAGCAGTTCTTC. This encodes CASSLGGSYNEQFF. Variable domain in full (rest from reference TRBV5-1 and TRBJ2-1): KAGVTQTPRYLIKTRGQQVTLSCSPISGHRSVSWYQQTPGQGLQFLFEYFSETQRNKGNFPGRFSGRQFSNSRSEMNVSTLELGDSALYLCASSLGGSYNEQFFGPGTRLTVL.

The chain recombines TRBV5-1 with TRBJ1-1; 9 bases map to TRBD1. Germline V gene lookup returns CDR1 SGHRS and CDR2 YFSETQ. The CDR3 spans 15 residues. V lost 5 bases and J lost 4; bases outside the gene matches: 9. The CDR3 DNA follows: TGCGCCAGCAGAAAGTCCCGGGACAGGGCCACTGAAGCTTTCTTT. Translation: CASRKSRDRATEAFF.

V and J are TRBV28 and TRBJ2-1; 8 bases are a match to TRBD2. Losses at the gene ends were 6 bases for V and 0 bases for J; bases not matched to a gene: 7. The CDR3 contains 16 residues. Looked up from germline, CDR1 is MDHEN and CDR2 is SYDVKM. CDR3 loop: CASRWPGTSSYNEQFF. In nucleotides, the CDR3 is TGTGCCAGCAGGTGGCCCGGGACTAGCTCCTACAATGAGCAGTTCTTC.

CDR3 DNA sequence: TGCGCCAGCTCAGGGGGAGGGGCCAACGTCCTGACTTTC. Translation gives CASSGGGANVLTF. The gene calls are TRBV5-1 and TRBJ2-6; 7 bases line up with TRBD1. From germline, CDR1 is SGHRS and CDR2 YFSETQ. Unmatched junction bases numbered 2, after V lost 7 bases and J lost 4 bases. The CDR3 is 13 amino acids.

The rearrangement uses TRBV27 and TRBJ2-2, with D possibly being TRBD2 (5 bases). CDR3 length equals 13 residues. V was pared by 5 bases and J by 11 bases, with 15 bases between. The germline V gene has CDR1 MNHEY and CDR2 SMNVEV (reference sequence). The CDR3 sequence is CASSPSSRGELFF. The CDR3 nucleotides read TGTGCCAGCAGTCCTTCCTCTCGGGGTGAGCTGTTTTTT.

The chain carries TRBV30 and TRBJ2-7; no firm D call. Germline CDR1 reads GTSNPN; CDR2 reads SVGIG (reference sequence). CDR3 length: 15 residues. V was clipped by 0 bases and J by 1 base, with 13 bases between them. Here the CDR3 reads CAWSVGGTVSYEQYF. The CDR3 region has the DNA TGTGCCTGGAGTGTCGGCGGAACGGTGTCCTACGAGCAGTACTTC.

The gene calls are TRBV30 and TRBJ1-2; 7 nucleotides match TRBD1. Germline CDR1 is GTSNPN and CDR2 is SVGIG (reference sequence). V lost 2 bases, J lost 4 bases, and 7 bases stayed unmatched. This CDR3 is 14 amino acids long. The CDR3 protein is CAWSLLQGPYGYTF. For the CDR3, the DNA is TGTGCCTGGAGTCTCCTACAGGGGCCCTATGGCTACACCTTC.

The rearrangement joins TRBV4-1 to TRBJ2-7; the match to TRBD1 covers 8 bases. J lost 5 bases, V lost 3 bases, and 3 bases had no gene match. CDR1 MGHRA and CDR2 YSYEKL come from the germline V gene. The CDR3 contains 13 residues. DNA of the CDR3: TGCGCCAGCAGCCAGACGACAGGGGACGAGCAGTACTTC. Protein: CASSQTTGDEQYF.

This rearrangement joins TRBV7-8 to TRBJ1-2; 8 bases are shared with TRBD1. Germline V gene lookup returns CDR1 SGHVS and CDR2 FQNEAQ. The V gene end was trimmed by 5 bases and the J gene end by 2 bases; junction bases not matched to a gene: 4. The CDR3 is made up of 14 amino acids. Here the CDR3 DNA reads TGTGCCAGCAGCCCTAGGACAGGGAACTATGGCTACACCTTC. As protein: CASSPRTGNYGYTF.

The gene calls are TRBV2 and TRBJ1-1; no reliable D call. Germline V lookup: CDR1 SNHLY, CDR2 FYNNEI. The V and J ends lost 3 bases and 5 bases respectively, with 7 bases between them. CDR3 length equals 12 residues. CDR3 region: CASSDHGTEAFF. Here the CDR3 DNA reads TGTGCCAGCAGTGACCACGGGACTGAAGCTTTCTTT.

This chain connects TRBV12-5 to TRBJ1-2; D might be TRBD1 (6 bases). This CDR3 spans 15 amino acids. Trimming removed 3 bases at V and 4 bases at J, with 15 bases between. Germline V gene lookup returns CDR1 LGHNT and CDR2 FRNRAP. CDR3 region: CASGFGEGDVYGYTF. The DNA of the CDR3 is TGTGCTAGTGGTTTCGGAGAGGGGGACGTCTATGGCTACACCTTC.

CDR3 loop: CASSEPTYYGYTF. The CDR3 DNA reads as TGTGCCAGCAGTGAACCAACTTACTATGGCTACACCTTC. The V and J genes are TRBV6-1 and TRBJ1-2; the D is unclear. The CDR3 is made up of 13 amino acids. V was clipped by 2 bases and J by 3 bases, with 7 bases between them. CDR1 and CDR2 (germline): MNHNS, SASEGT.

The chain couples TRBV5-1 to TRBJ1-5; no definite D call. The CDR3 spans 14 residues. The germline V gene encodes CDR1 SGHRS and CDR2 YFSETQ. The germline V and J ends were trimmed by 1 base and 8 bases, with 13 bases remaining between them. The CDR3: CASSLPGWEKPQHF. CDR3 coding DNA: TGCGCCAGCAGCTTGCCCGGATGGGAGAAGCCCCAGCATTTT.

The J gene is TRBJ2-7, the V gene TRBV2; 10 bases line up with TRBD2. CDR1 SNHLY and CDR2 FYNNEI come from the germline V gene. The CDR3 sequence is 15 residues long. Germline trimming cut 3 bases from V and 9 bases from J; bases unmatched to any gene: 11. CDR3 in DNA: TGTGCCAGCAGTGATGAGGCTAGCGGGAGCTCGGTGCAGTACTTC. This translates into CASSDEASGSSVQYF. Supplemented by reference TRBV2 and TRBJ2-7, the full variable domain reads EPEVTQTPSHQVTQMGQEVILRCVPISNHLYFYWYRQILGQKVEFLVSFYNNEISEKSEIFDDQFSVERPDGSNFTLKIRSTKLEDSAMYFCASSDEASGSSVQYFGPGTRLTVT.